The 7 T cell receptor beta chains below were found in one sample sequenced in a study of cytomegalovirus exposure and HLA in healthy donors listed by TCRdb under 2017. The library was prepared using the immunoSEQ multiplex PCR assay. TCRdb carries this immuneACCESS record with in-frame sequences only. Its versions omit some clonotypes, under half of them owing to an unresolved V gene in the studies checked, with the rest unexplained. This sample holds around 300,000 clones; 85% to 90% were observed only once. Jointly, the top ten make up roughly 1% of the sample. Material: PBMCs. These receptors originate from a woman between 18 and 29 years old in good health and CMV-seronegative.

The V and J genes are TRBV2 and TRBJ1-5, with TRBD1 identical over 10 bases. CDR1 and CDR2 (germline): SNHLY, FYNNEI. CDR3 length equals 17 residues. The J segment lost 4 bases and the V segment lost 2 bases, leaving 8 bases of the junction unmatched. This CDR3 reads CASSETLGQGRNQPQHF. In nucleotides, the CDR3 is TGTGCCAGCAGTGAAACCCTGGGACAGGGGAGGAATCAGCCCCAGCATTTT.

V is TRBV5-1 and J is TRBJ1-4; D is possibly TRBD1 (5 bases). Germline-derived CDR1 and CDR2 are SGHRS and YFSETQ. The CDR3 is made up of 14 amino acids. Trimming cost V 0 bases and J 11 bases, with 14 bases left between them. This chain's CDR3 is CASSLAGRDGKLFF. DNA of the CDR3: TGCGCCAGCAGCTTGGCAGGCAGGGATGGGAAACTGTTTTTT.

The V gene is TRBV7-2, the J gene TRBJ2-3; a weak D match, TRBD1 (5 bases). The CDR3 extends over 14 amino acids. V gave up 1 base and J gave up 5 bases, with 10 bases separating them. Germline CDR1 reads SGHTA; CDR2 reads FQGNSA. CDR3 protein: CASSLVPDRDTQYF. Written as DNA, the CDR3 is TGTGCCAGCAGCTTAGTACCCGACAGAGATACGCAGTATTTT.

The CDR3 reads CASSMGLAGGGDTQYF. CDR3 in DNA: TGCGCCAGCAGCATGGGACTAGCGGGAGGAGGGGATACGCAGTATTTT. This chain links TRBV5-1 with TRBJ2-3, with 15 positions matching TRBD2. Unmatched junction bases numbered 6, after V lost 4 bases and J lost 6 bases. The V gene's germline CDR1 is SGHRS and CDR2 YFSETQ. The CDR3 covers 16 residues.

The V and J genes are TRBV6-5 and TRBJ1-6; the D gene is possibly TRBD1 (6 bases). CDR1 and CDR2 from the germline V gene are MNHEY and SVGAGI. This CDR3 comprises 14 residues. V dropped 10 bases and J dropped 8 bases, with 18 bases sitting between them. The CDR3 is CATRDTGYYSPLHF. The CDR3 coding sequence is TGTGCCACCCGGGATACAGGGTATTATTCACCCCTCCACTTT.

This chain's CDR3 is CASSHQQGVITGNTIYF. The CDR3 DNA is TGTGCCAGTAGTCATCAACAGGGGGTGATTACTGGAAACACCATATATTTT. V and J are TRBV19 and TRBJ1-3; 8 bases are shared with TRBD1. Germline trimming cut 5 bases from V and 2 bases from J; bases unmatched to any gene: 11. Per the germline V gene, CDR1 is LNHDA and CDR2 is SQIVND (reference sequence). There are 17 residues in the CDR3. The entire variable domain, with the rest obtained from reference TRBV19 and TRBJ1-3, is as follows: DGGITQSPKYLFRKEGQNVTLSCEQNLNHDAMYWYRQDPGQGLRLIYYSQIVNDFQKGDIAEGYSVSREKKESFPLTVTSAQKNPTAFYLCASSHQQGVITGNTIYFGEGSWLTVV.

This rearrangement joins TRBV12-5 to TRBJ2-7; TRBD2 aligns across 8 bases. Trimming took 9 bases from V and 4 from J; bases not matched to a gene: 5. There are 12 residues in the CDR3. Germline V gene sequence: CDR1 LGHNT, CDR2 FRNRAP. CDR3 DNA sequence: TGTGCTAGCCAAGCGGGAGTATACGAGCAGTACTTC. Translated: CASQAGVYEQYF.